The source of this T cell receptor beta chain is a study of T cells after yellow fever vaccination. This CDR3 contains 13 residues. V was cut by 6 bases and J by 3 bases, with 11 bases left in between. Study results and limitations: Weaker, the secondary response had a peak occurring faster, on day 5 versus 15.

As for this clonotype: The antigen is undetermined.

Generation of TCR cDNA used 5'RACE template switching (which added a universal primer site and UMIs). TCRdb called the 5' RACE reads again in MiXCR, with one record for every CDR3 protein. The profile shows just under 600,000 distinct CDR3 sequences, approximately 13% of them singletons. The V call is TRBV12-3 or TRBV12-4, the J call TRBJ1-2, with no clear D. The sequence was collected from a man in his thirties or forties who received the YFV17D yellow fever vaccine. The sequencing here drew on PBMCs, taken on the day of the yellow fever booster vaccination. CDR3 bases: TGTGCCAGCAGCGCCGGACCTTACTATGGCTACACCTTC. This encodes CASSAGPYYGYTF.